The 8 T cell receptor beta chains presented below share a single source sample, sequenced in a study of radiation and T cells in renal cell carcinoma (TCRdb year 2020). The time point label corresponds to: baseline pretreatment blood. The intended sense of this specimen's treatment or condition label: 15 Gy SBRT to primary tumor, nephrectomy 4 weeks later. Library prep was done by the immunoSEQ multiplex PCR assay. In its TCRdb copy, this immuneACCESS table keeps in-frame sequences only and misses some clones. Where compared with another copy, unresolved V genes explain less than half of these, and the others have no known cause. The sample table holds 20,000 to 25,000 clones, of which roughly three quarters were seen once. Of the sample, roughly 40% is held by the ten largest clones. Sequencing used blood, obtained from a patient whose treatment included radiotherapy and nephrectomy. Every receptor here comes from a man aged 60 to 69 with renal cell carcinoma.

The gene calls are TRBV6-1 and TRBJ2-3; 9 bases align to TRBD2. The CDR3 runs 16 residues. Germline loops: CDR1 MNHNS, CDR2 SASEGT. Unmatched junction bases numbered 6, after V lost 3 bases and J lost 2 bases. As DNA, the CDR3 is TGTGCCAGCAGTGATTCCGGGACTAGCATCACAGATACGCAGTATTTT. It codes for CASSDSGTSITDTQYF.

This chain joins TRBV9 and TRBJ2-7; D remains ambiguous. V was trimmed by 0 bases and J by 3 bases, leaving 10 bases between them. This CDR3 spans 14 amino acids. Germline V gene data show CDR1 as SGDLS and CDR2 as YYNGEE. CDR3 loop: CASSVEGSFYEQYF. The CDR3 DNA reads TGTGCCAGCAGCGTAGAGGGCTCCTTCTACGAGCAGTACTTC.

The chain couples TRBV11-2 to TRBJ2-7; perhaps TRBD1 as D (6 bases). The CDR3 consists of 18 residues. Germline V CDR1 and CDR2: SGHAT, FQNNGV. V shed 5 bases and J shed 5 bases, with 28 bases lying between them. CDR3 amino acids: CASSPLATRSPRGNEQYF. DNA of the CDR3: TGTGCCAGCAGCCCGCTCGCAACCAGGAGCCCTAGGGGGAACGAGCAGTACTTC.

V and J are TRBV2 and TRBJ2-2; no firm D call. Germline assignment: CDR1 SNHLY and CDR2 FYNNEI. The CDR3 totals 12 residues. The V end lost 3 bases, the J end lost 6 bases, and 5 bases lay between the germline ends. CDR3 DNA: TGTGCCAGCAGTGAGACTTCCGGGGAGCTGTTTTTT. Its protein is CASSETSGELFF.

The CDR3 coding sequence is TGTGCCAGCAGCGTAGAAGCGGGAAGCTACAATGAGCAGTTCTTC. This sequence encodes CASSVEAGSYNEQFF. V gene TRBV9 combines with J gene TRBJ2-1; 7 bases line up with TRBD2. The trim removed 0 bases at V and 3 bases at J, leaving 3 bases unmatched. The CDR3 totals 15 residues. Germline V CDR1 and CDR2: SGDLS, YYNGEE.

The V call is TRBV5-1, the J call TRBJ2-7; 10 nucleotides align to TRBD1. There are 12 residues in the CDR3. The trim removed 4 bases at V and 7 bases at J, leaving 2 bases unmatched. In germline, CDR1 is SGHRS, CDR2 YFSETQ. The CDR3 DNA sequence: TGCGCCAGCAGCGGGACAGGGGTTGAGCAGTACTTC. It yields the protein CASSGTGVEQYF.

The chain carries TRBV5-1 and TRBJ2-1, with D possibly matching TRBD2 (6 bases). The CDR3 is made up of 17 amino acids. Trimming took off 4 bases at V and 1 base at J, with 18 bases between the two ends. CDR1 and CDR2 from the germline V gene are SGHRS and YFSETQ. The CDR3 bases are TGCGCCAGCAGCGGCCGGAGGGACTGGAATTCCTACAATGAGCAGTTCTTC. Its protein product is CASSGRRDWNSYNEQFF.

The V call is TRBV4-3, the J call TRBJ2-7; 12 bases are shared with TRBD2. V gave up 0 bases and J gave up 4 bases; unmatched junction bases: 7. The CDR3 runs 17 residues. Germline CDR1 reads LGHNA; CDR2 reads YSLEER. The CDR3 DNA reads TGCGCCAGCAGCCAAGAATTGACTAGCGGGAGTTTGTACGAGCAGTACTTC. Protein: CASSQELTSGSLYEQYF.